The 20 T cell receptor beta chains reported below all come from one sample, sequenced in a study of vaccination and CD4 T cells after COVID-19. Their specific antigens are unknown. Researchers used the Oncomine TCR Beta short-read assay to sequence DNA from cultured CD4+ T cells. TCRdb reanalysed the PCR reads using MiXCR and keeps one entry per CDR3 protein. The sample consists of over 11,000 distinct CDR3 sequences, around 24% of them appearing once. Treatment denoted: approximately nine-day PBMC culture with coronavirus spike peptide pools or control peptides (ViraFEST assay). The sequencing used CD4+ T cells from blood, cultured in vitro, collected after SARS-CoV-2 vaccination. Every receptor here comes from a human donor who had recovered from COVID-19.

This sequence joins TRBV6-1 and TRBJ1-5; 8 bases are shared with TRBD1. Germline CDR1 MNHNS, CDR2 SASEGT. The length of the CDR3 is 13 residues. With 5 bases clipped from V and 4 bases from J, the junction kept 1 base outside the gene matches. CDR3 sequence (DNA): TGTGCCAGCAGTAGGACAGGGAATCAGCCCCAGCATTTT. It yields the protein CASSRTGNQPQHF.

V gene TRBV5-1 combines with J gene TRBJ1-2; weak D call: TRBD1 (5 bases). V lost 3 bases and J lost 10, with 22 bases in between. Germline V gene data show CDR1 as SGHRS and CDR2 as YFSETQ. This CDR3 has 15 amino acids. CDR3 sequence (DNA): TGCGCCAGCAGCTCCGGGGGAGGGACCGGGATGGACTACACCTTC. This encodes CASSSGGGTGMDYTF. Drawing the rest from reference TRBV5-1 and TRBJ1-2, the complete variable domain is KAGVTQTPRYLIKTRGQQVTLSCSPISGHRSVSWYQQTPGQGLQFLFEYFSETQRNKGNFPGRFSGRQFSNSRSEMNVSTLELGDSALYLCASSSGGGTGMDYTFGSGTRLTVV.

By proportion, this clonotype is medium-sized. CDR3 sequence: CASSYQRQGRAGELFF. The DNA for the CDR3 is TGTGCCAGCAGTTACCAGCGACAGGGTAGGGCCGGGGAGCTGTTTTTT. The chain joins TRBV6-2 or TRBV6-3 to TRBJ2-2; TRBD1 agrees at 7 bases. Germline assignment: CDR1 MNHEY and CDR2 SVGEGT. The V segment lost 2 bases and the J segment 6 bases; nucleotides outside the gene matches: 9. This CDR3 comprises 16 residues.

There are a few counts of this clonotype. This chain joins TRBV6-5 and TRBJ1-1; D is unclear. The ends were cut back, 2 bases at V and 10 bases at J, with 5 bases in the middle. Germline CDR1 reads MNHEY; CDR2 reads SVGAGI. The CDR3 runs 10 residues. The CDR3 DNA follows: TGTGCCAGCAGTTACGTCGGAGCTTTCTTT. Translation gives CASSYVGAFF.

The chain recombines TRBV7-9 with TRBJ1-1; possible D gene TRBD1, 6 bases. The CDR3 runs to 15 residues. Germline CDR1 is SEHNR and CDR2 is FQNEAQ (reference sequence). V lost 4 bases, J lost 1 base, and 13 bases lay in between. CDR3 DNA: TGTGCCAGCAGCTCAAATAGGGGGGGGAACACTGAAGCTTTCTTT. Its protein product is CASSSNRGGNTEAFF.

A few counts support this clonotype. The chain's CDR3 is CASRRWTEGFGYTF. CDR3 DNA: TGTGCCAGCCGTCGTTGGACAGAAGGCTTTGGCTACACCTTC. The chain links TRBV19 to TRBJ1-2; tentatively, D is TRBD1 (6 bases). Germline loops: CDR1 LNHDA, CDR2 SQIVND (reference sequence). V was shortened by 9 bases and J by 7 bases, with 21 bases between the two germline ends. The CDR3 covers 14 residues.

This clonotype was detected only a few times. The CDR3 spells CASSDMRTAGYTF. CDR3 nucleotide sequence: TGTGCCAGCAGTGACATGCGGACGGCCGGCTACACCTTC. The V gene is TRBV6-4, the J gene TRBJ1-2; unclear D gene. Looked up from germline, CDR1 is MRHNA and CDR2 is SNTAGT. V was trimmed by 2 bases and J by 8 bases, leaving 12 bases between them. This CDR3 is built from 13 residues.

This clonotype was seen a few times. J is TRBJ1-5 and V is TRBV7-8; D possibly corresponds to TRBD1 (5 bases). V lost 3 bases and J 5 bases, leaving 8 bases between the germline ends. From germline, CDR1 is SGHVS and CDR2 FQNEAQ. This CDR3 contains 13 residues. CDR3: CASSLAGYQPQHF. The CDR3 DNA sequence: TGTGCCAGCAGCTTGGCAGGGTATCAGCCCCAGCATTTT.

The chain joins TRBV7-6 to TRBJ1-2; TRBD1 is a possible D gene (6 bases). V was clipped by 4 bases and J by 5 bases, with 14 bases between them. There are 14 residues in the CDR3. The germline V gene has CDR1 SGHVS and CDR2 FNYEAQ. CDR3 sequence: CASSSRGLGYGYTF. CDR3 bases: TGTGCCAGCAGCTCCAGGGGTTTAGGGTATGGCTACACCTTC.

This clonotype showed up just a few times. J is TRBJ2-6 and V is TRBV20-1; D call uncertain. CDR1 DFQATT and CDR2 SNEGSKA come from the germline V gene (reference sequence). The CDR3 is 17 residues long. Trimming left V 4 bases short and J 4 bases short, with 20 bases between. The CDR3 is CSATLGWLLSGANVLTF. In nucleotides, the CDR3 is TGCAGTGCTACCCTAGGGTGGCTACTGTCCGGGGCCAACGTCCTGACTTTC.

This clonotype rates as medium-sized. V gene TRBV20-1 combines with J gene TRBJ2-3, with 14 bases that match TRBD2. Unmatched junction bases numbered 11, after V lost 4 bases and J lost 8 bases. This CDR3 is 16 amino acids long. Germline loops: CDR1 DFQATT, CDR2 SNEGSKA (reference sequence). CDR3 nucleotide sequence: TGCAGTGCTAAGGGGACTAGCGGGAGCGGTCCCGCTACGCAGTATTTT. Translated: CSAKGTSGSGPATQYF.

V and J are TRBV28 and TRBJ2-1, with 8 bases aligning to TRBD2. The V segment lost 2 bases and the J segment 0 bases; nucleotides outside the gene matches: 9. Germline CDR1 reads MDHEN; CDR2 reads SYDVKM. The CDR3 spans 18 residues. In DNA form, the CDR3 reads TGTGCCAGCAGTTTAACCGGGACTAGGACCAGCTCCTACAATGAGCAGTTCTTC. Translation gives CASSLTGTRTSSYNEQFF. Full variable domain (missing parts from reference TRBV28 and TRBJ2-1): DVKVTQSSRYLVKRTGEKVFLECVQDMDHENMFWYRQDPGLGLRLIYFSYDVKMKEKGDIPEGYSVSREKKERFSLILESASTNQTSMYLCASSLTGTRTSSYNEQFFGPGTRLTVL.

This clonotype was counted only a few times. This chain uses TRBV7-2 with TRBJ2-1; tentatively, D is TRBD2 (6 bases). V was cut by 1 base and J by 6 bases, with 13 bases left in between. There are 15 residues in the CDR3. Germline V CDR1 and CDR2: SGHTA, FQGNSA. CDR3 loop: CASSLESGGLNEQFF. The CDR3, as DNA: TGTGCCAGCAGCTTAGAATCCGGGGGACTCAATGAGCAGTTCTTC.

This clonotype has just one count. The chain joins TRBV5-1 to TRBJ2-7, with TRBD2 as a possible D gene (9 bases). The CDR3 runs to 14 residues. Trimming shortened V by 5 bases and J by 7 bases, and 19 bases separated the two germline ends. The germline CDR1 and CDR2 sequences are SGHRS and YFSETQ. The CDR3 DNA sequence: TGCGCCAGCAGTTCGGGACAGGCGGGAGGGGAGCAGTACTTC. As protein: CASSSGQAGGEQYF.

The V call is TRBV18, the J call TRBJ2-3, with TRBD2 matching over 11 bases. The CDR3 has 15 residues. V trimming: 6 bases; J trimming: 6 bases; junction bases outside the gene matches: 8. Per germline, CDR1 KGHSH and CDR2 LQKENI. CDR3 residues: CASSHLAGGSDTQYF. The CDR3 coding sequence is TGTGCCAGCTCGCATCTAGCGGGGGGAAGCGATACGCAGTATTTT.

This clonotype qualifies as medium-sized. The rearrangement uses TRBV19 and TRBJ2-2; 8 bases are shared with TRBD1. Germline V gene sequence: CDR1 LNHDA, CDR2 SQIVND (reference sequence). Trimming took 4 bases from V and 5 from J; bases not matched to a gene: 15. The CDR3 contains 18 residues. CDR3 sequence: CASSTLGYQGARTGELFF. CDR3 coding DNA: TGTGCCAGTAGTACGCTAGGGTATCAGGGGGCGCGAACCGGGGAGCTGTTTTTT. Full variable domain (outside the CDR3, taken from reference TRBV19 and TRBJ2-2): DGGITQSPKYLFRKEGQNVTLSCEQNLNHDAMYWYRQDPGQGLRLIYYSQIVNDFQKGDIAEGYSVSREKKESFPLTVTSAQKNPTAFYLCASSTLGYQGARTGELFFGEGSRLTVL.

A few counts support this clonotype. V gene TRBV5-4 combines with J gene TRBJ1-1; D remains unclear. The CDR3 is 14 amino acids. Per germline, CDR1 SGHNT and CDR2 YYREEE (reference sequence). V dropped 0 bases and J dropped 5 bases, with 11 bases sitting between them. The CDR3 here is CASSLASGRTEAFF. In nucleotides, the CDR3 is TGTGCCAGCAGCTTGGCGTCCGGTAGAACTGAAGCTTTCTTT.

The rearrangement joins TRBV7-9 to TRBJ2-1; the D gene could be TRBD1 or TRBD2 (5 bases each). V gave up 4 bases and J gave up 7 bases, with 17 bases separating them. Germline CDR1 SEHNR, CDR2 FQNEAQ (reference sequence). There are 15 residues in the CDR3. CDR3 DNA sequence: TGTGCCAGCAGCTCGAGGGGTCGGGCCGCGAATGAGCAGTTCTTC. Translating gives CASSSRGRAANEQFF. Complete variable domain (other parts from reference TRBV7-9 and TRBJ2-1): DTGVSQNPRHKITKRGQNVTFRCDPISEHNRLYWYRQTLGQGPEFLTYFQNEAQLEKSRLLSDRFSAERPKGSFSTLEIQRTEQGDSAMYLCASSSRGRAANEQFFGPGTRLTVL.

This clonotype was seen a handful of times. This chain links TRBV27 with TRBJ1-5; D is possibly TRBD1 (6 bases). This CDR3 is built from 12 residues. Trimming left V 8 bases short and J 4 bases short, with 9 bases between. The germline V gene has CDR1 MNHEY and CDR2 SMNVEV (reference sequence). CDR3 protein: CASAQGNQPQHF. CDR3 DNA: TGTGCCAGCGCACAGGGTAATCAGCCCCAGCATTTT.

The chain has TRBV19 and TRBJ2-7; TRBD1 agrees at 7 bases. After removal of 9 bases from V and 5 bases from J, the junction contained 4 bases not matched to a gene. CDR3 length equals 11 residues. The germline CDR1 and CDR2 sequences are LNHDA and SQIVND (reference sequence). As DNA, the CDR3 is TGTGCCAGCCGACAGGGCCACGAGCAGTACTTC. This gives the protein CASRQGHEQYF.